Sequencing of this T cell receptor (beta chain) was carried out in a study of STAT5B mutations in CD4+ large granular lymphocyte leukemia. Study findings and constraints: No patients shared main leukemic clonotypes, though about 25% appeared at low frequency elsewhere. Patient CD4-sorted repertoires stayed more clonal than healthy ones after leukemic-clone removal.

V lost 0 bases, J lost 1 base, and 1 base stayed unmatched. This CDR3 is built from 14 residues. CDR1 is SGDLS, CDR2 YYNGEE, per germline. Regarding this clone: Its matching antigen is unknown.

Produced via immunoSEQ multiplex PCR; TCRdb's table is partial and in-frame only. The sample has about 30,000 clones, 75% to 85% seen once; the top ten hold approximately 2%. Buffy coats from healthy blood donors served as controls. Material: CD4+ T cells from blood buffy coats. The clonotype was recovered from a human donor in good health. The genes are TRBV9 and TRBJ2-7; 7 bases are shared with TRBD2. This CDR3 is CASSVGDYSYEQYF. The DNA for the CDR3 is TGTGCCAGCAGCGTAGGGGACTATTCCTACGAGCAGTACTTC.